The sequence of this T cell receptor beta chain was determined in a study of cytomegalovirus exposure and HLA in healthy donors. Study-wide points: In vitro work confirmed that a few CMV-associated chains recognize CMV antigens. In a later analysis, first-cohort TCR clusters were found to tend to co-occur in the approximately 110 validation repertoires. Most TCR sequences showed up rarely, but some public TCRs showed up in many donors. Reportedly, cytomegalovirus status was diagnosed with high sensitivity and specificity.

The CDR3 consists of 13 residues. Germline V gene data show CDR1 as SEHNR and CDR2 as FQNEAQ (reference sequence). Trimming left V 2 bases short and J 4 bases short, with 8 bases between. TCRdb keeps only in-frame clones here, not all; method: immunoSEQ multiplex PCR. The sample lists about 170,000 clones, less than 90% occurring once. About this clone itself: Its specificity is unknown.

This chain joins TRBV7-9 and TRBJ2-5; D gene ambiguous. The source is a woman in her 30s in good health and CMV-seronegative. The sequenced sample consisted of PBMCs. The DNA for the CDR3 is TGTGCCAGCAGCTTATACGGAACAGAGACCCAGTACTTC. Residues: CASSLYGTETQYF. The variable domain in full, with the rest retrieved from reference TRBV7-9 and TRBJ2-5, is DTGVSQNPRHKITKRGQNVTFRCDPISEHNRLYWYRQTLGQGPEFLTYFQNEAQLEKSRLLSDRFSAERPKGSFSTLEIQRTEQGDSAMYLCASSLYGTETQYFGPGTRLLVL.